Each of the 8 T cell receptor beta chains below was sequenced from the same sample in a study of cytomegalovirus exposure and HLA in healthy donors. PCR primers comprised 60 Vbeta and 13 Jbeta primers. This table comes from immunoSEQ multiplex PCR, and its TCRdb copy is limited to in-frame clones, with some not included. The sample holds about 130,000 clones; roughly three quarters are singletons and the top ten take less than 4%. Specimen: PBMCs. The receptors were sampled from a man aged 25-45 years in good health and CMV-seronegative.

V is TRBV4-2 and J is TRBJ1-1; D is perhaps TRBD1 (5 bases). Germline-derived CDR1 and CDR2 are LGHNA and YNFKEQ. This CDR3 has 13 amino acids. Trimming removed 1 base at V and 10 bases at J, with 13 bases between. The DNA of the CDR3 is TGTGCCAGCAGCCAAGTAGGGGAAAGGGGAGCTTTCTTT. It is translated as CASSQVGERGAFF.

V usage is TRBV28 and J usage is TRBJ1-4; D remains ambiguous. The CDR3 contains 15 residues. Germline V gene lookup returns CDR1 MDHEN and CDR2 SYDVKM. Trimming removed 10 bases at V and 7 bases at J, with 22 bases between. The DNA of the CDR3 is TGTGCCACGGTAGAAGGAGGAGTTACGGCTGAAAAACTGTTTTTT. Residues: CATVEGGVTAEKLFF.

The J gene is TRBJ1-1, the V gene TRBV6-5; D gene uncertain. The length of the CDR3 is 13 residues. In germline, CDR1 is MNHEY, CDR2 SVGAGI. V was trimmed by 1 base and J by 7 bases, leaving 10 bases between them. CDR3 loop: CASSYWAGHEAFF. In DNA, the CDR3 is TGTGCCAGCAGTTACTGGGCAGGCCATGAAGCTTTCTTT.

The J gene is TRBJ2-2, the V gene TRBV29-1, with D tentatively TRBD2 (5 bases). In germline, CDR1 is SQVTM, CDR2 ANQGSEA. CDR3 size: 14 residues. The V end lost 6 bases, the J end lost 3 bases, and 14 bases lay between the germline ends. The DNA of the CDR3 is TGCAGCGTCCCCCCGGGGTCGGACACCGGGGAGCTGTTTTTT. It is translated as CSVPPGSDTGELFF.

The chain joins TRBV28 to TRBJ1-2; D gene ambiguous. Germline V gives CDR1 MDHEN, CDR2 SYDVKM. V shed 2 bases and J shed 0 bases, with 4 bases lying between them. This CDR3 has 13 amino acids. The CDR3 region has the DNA TGTGCCAGCAGTTTAACAACTAACTATGGCTACACCTTC. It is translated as CASSLTTNYGYTF.

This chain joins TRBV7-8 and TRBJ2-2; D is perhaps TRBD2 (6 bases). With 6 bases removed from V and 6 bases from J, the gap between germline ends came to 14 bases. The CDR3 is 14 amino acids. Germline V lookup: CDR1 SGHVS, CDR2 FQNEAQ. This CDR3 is CASRLPSAAGELFF. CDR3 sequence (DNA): TGTGCCAGCAGACTTCCTAGCGCGGCCGGGGAGCTGTTTTTT.

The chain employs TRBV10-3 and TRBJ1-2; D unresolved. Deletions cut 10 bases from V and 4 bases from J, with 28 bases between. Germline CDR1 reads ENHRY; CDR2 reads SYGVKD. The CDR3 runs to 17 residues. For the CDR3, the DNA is TGTGCCACCGACGGCTCTGGTTCTGGGCCCGGCAGCTATGGCTACACCTTC. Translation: CATDGSGSGPGSYGYTF.

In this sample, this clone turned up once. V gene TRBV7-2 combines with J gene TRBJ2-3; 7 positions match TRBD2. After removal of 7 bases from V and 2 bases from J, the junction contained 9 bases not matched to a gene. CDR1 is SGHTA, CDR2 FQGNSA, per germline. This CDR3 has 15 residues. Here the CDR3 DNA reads TGTGCCAGCAACGTAAGGCTAGCGGTCACAGATACGCAGTATTTT. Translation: CASNVRLAVTDTQYF.